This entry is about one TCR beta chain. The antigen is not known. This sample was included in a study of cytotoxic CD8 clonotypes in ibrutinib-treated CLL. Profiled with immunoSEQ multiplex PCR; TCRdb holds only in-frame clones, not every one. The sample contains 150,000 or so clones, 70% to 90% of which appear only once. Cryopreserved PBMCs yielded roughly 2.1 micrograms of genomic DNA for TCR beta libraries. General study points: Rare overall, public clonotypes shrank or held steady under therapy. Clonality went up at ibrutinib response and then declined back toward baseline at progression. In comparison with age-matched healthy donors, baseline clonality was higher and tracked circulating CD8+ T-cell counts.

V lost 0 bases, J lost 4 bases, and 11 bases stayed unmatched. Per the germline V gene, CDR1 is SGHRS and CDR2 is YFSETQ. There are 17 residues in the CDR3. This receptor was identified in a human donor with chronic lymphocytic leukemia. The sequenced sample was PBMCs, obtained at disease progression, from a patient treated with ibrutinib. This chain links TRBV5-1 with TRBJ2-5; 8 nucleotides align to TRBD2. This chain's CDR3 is CASSLAGGTGRGETQYF. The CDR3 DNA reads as TGCGCCAGCAGCTTGGCGGGGGGGACTGGGCGAGGAGAGACCCAGTACTTC.